A single sample is the source of the 12 T cell receptor beta chains below, sequenced in a study of yellow fever vaccine responses in identical twins. TCRdb recomputed calls from the RT-PCR reads with MiXCR, one row per CDR3 protein. This sample has approximately 32,000 distinct CDR3 sequences, with about three fifths found just once. The sample in question was T cells from blood (PBMCs), unsorted or a sorted subset (not recorded which), obtained before or after yellow fever vaccination (not recorded which). The receptors were sampled from a young woman who received the yellow fever vaccine.

This rearrangement joins TRBV2 to TRBJ2-5; the D gene could be TRBD1 or TRBD2 (6 bases each). The germline gives CDR1 SNHLY, CDR2 FYNNEI. The CDR3 runs to 14 residues. V was shortened by 5 bases and J by 5 bases, with 15 bases between the two germline ends. The CDR3 bases are TGTGCCAGCAGTAAAGGGGGGAGCAGGGAGACCCAGTACTTC. It specifies CASSKGGSRETQYF.

The sample holds a few counts of this clonotype. The chain carries TRBV29-1 and TRBJ2-1; tentative D call: TRBD1 (5 bases). V was trimmed by 5 bases and J by 9 bases, leaving 17 bases between them. Germline loops: CDR1 SQVTM, CDR2 ANQGSEA. The CDR3 sequence is 13 residues long. CDR3 nucleotide sequence: TGCAGCGTTCTGGCAGAATGGGGCGGTGAGCAGTTCTTC. It is translated as CSVLAEWGGEQFF.

The genes are TRBV20-1 and TRBJ2-5; 10 bases are a match to TRBD1. Germline values: CDR1 DFQATT, CDR2 SNEGSKA (reference sequence). The CDR3 runs to 12 residues. V gave up 3 bases and J gave up 5 bases; unmatched junction bases: 0. This CDR3 reads CSARTGGETQYF. CDR3 nucleotide sequence: TGCAGTGCTAGGACAGGGGGCGAGACCCAGTACTTC.

V gene TRBV29-1 combines with J gene TRBJ1-1; D unresolved. V lost 4 bases and J 5 bases, leaving 14 bases between the germline ends. The CDR3 is 13 amino acids. Germline V CDR1 and CDR2: SQVTM, ANQGSEA. Here the CDR3 reads CSVVSPWGTEAFF. CDR3 DNA sequence: TGCAGCGTTGTGTCCCCCTGGGGTACTGAAGCTTTCTTT.

Only a few counts were recorded for this clonotype. This chain joins TRBV18 and TRBJ1-5; 8 nucleotides line up with TRBD1. The V segment lost 4 bases and the J segment 6 bases; nucleotides outside the gene matches: 5. This CDR3 comprises 14 residues. Looked up from germline, CDR1 is KGHSH and CDR2 is LQKENI. CDR3 bases: TGTGCCAGCTCACGGACAGGGTCAGGTCAGCCCCAGCATTTT. Translating it yields CASSRTGSGQPQHF.

The chain links TRBV20-1 to TRBJ1-3; possible D gene TRBD1, 5 bases. From germline, CDR1 is DFQATT and CDR2 SNEGSKA (reference sequence). CDR3 size: 14 residues. Trimming took off 5 bases at V and 0 bases at J, with 11 bases between the two ends. CDR3 nucleotide sequence: TGCAGTGCTCTGGACACAGGCTCTGGAAACACCATATATTTT. It codes for CSALDTGSGNTIYF.

The table lists this clonotype with a few counts. The rearrangement uses TRBV19 and TRBJ1-2; D call uncertain. Germline V gene sequence: CDR1 LNHDA, CDR2 SQIVND (reference sequence). The CDR3 is 14 amino acids. V was cut by 0 bases and J by 5 bases, with 10 bases left in between. CDR3 in amino acids: CASSIDREAYGYTF. CDR3 bases: TGTGCCAGTAGTATAGATCGGGAAGCTTATGGCTACACCTTC.

CDR3 coding DNA: TGTGCCAGCAGTTCCAGGCCGGCCATCGCAGGGCAGCCCCAGCATTTT. This translates into CASSSRPAIAGQPQHF. The J gene is TRBJ1-5, the V gene TRBV27; D is perhaps TRBD1 (5 bases). CDR1 MNHEY and CDR2 SMNVEV come from the germline V gene (reference sequence). This CDR3 spans 16 amino acids. The V gene lost 4 bases and the J gene lost 7 bases, with 20 bases spanning the gap.

This sequence joins TRBV11-1 and TRBJ2-1; no clear D gene. Trimming removed 4 bases at V and 8 bases at J, with 9 bases between. The CDR3 loop spans 12 amino acids. Germline lookup yields CDR1 SGHAT and CDR2 FQDESV (reference sequence). CDR3 amino acids: CASSYLGDEQFF. Written as DNA, the CDR3 is TGTGCCAGCAGCTACCTAGGTGATGAGCAGTTCTTC. Variable domain in full (rest from reference TRBV11-1 and TRBJ2-1): EAEVAQSPRYKITEKSQAVAFWCDPISGHATLYWYRQILGQGPELLVQFQDESVVDDSQLPKDRFSAERLKGVDSTLKIQPAELGDSAMYLCASSYLGDEQFFGPGTRLTVL.

This sequence joins TRBV14 and TRBJ2-2, with D unresolved. V lost 4 bases and J lost 2, with 5 bases in between. CDR1 is SGHDN and CDR2 is FVKESK in the germline V gene. There are 13 residues in the CDR3. The chain's CDR3 is CASSRGNTGELFF. The CDR3 region has the DNA TGTGCCAGCAGCCGGGGAAACACCGGGGAGCTGTTTTTT.

The chain uses TRBV29-1 and TRBJ1-6; 8 bases map to TRBD1. The CDR3 runs 16 residues. CDR1 and CDR2 (germline): SQVTM, ANQGSEA. Germline trimming cut 3 bases from V and 5 bases from J; bases unmatched to any gene: 9. In DNA form, the CDR3 reads TGCAGCGTTGATACACGGACAGGGATGGATAATTCACCCCTCCACTTT. It translates to CSVDTRTGMDNSPLHF.

The chain uses TRBV6-2 or TRBV6-3 and TRBJ2-2, with D perhaps matching TRBD2 (5 bases). CDR3 length: 13 amino acids. Trimming removed 6 bases at V and 4 bases at J, with 9 bases between. Germline V lookup: CDR1 MNHEY, CDR2 SVGEGT. In DNA form, the CDR3 reads TGTGCCAGCAGCCCGGACTTCACCGGGGAGCTGTTTTTT. This codes for CASSPDFTGELFF.